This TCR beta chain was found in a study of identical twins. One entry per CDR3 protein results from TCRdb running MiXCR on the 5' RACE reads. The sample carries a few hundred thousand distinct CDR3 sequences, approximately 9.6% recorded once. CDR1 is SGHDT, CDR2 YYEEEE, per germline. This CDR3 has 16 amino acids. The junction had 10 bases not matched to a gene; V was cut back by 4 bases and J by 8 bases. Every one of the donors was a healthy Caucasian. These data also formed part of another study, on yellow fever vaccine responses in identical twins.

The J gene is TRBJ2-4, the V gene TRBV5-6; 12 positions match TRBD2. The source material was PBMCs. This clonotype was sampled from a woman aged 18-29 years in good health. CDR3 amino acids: CASSPSRLAGAYIQYF. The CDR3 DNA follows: TGTGCCAGCAGCCCCTCAAGACTAGCGGGAGCGTACATTCAGTACTTC.